Below, 26 T cell receptor beta chains from the same sample are listed, as sequenced in a study of technical replicates of blood from a handful of donors (TCRdb year 2017). Library creation used the immunoSEQ multiplex PCR assay. Drawn from immuneACCESS, this table holds only the in-frame rearrangements with V and J called that TCRdb kept. Clones are partly lost; checked studies trace under half to an unresolved V gene and leave the rest unexplained. Across this sample there are tens of thousands of clones, with 85% to 90% seen only once. 5.5% to 6.5% of the sample goes to the ten largest clones. Sequenced input: PBMCs. Source of these receptors: a human donor in good health. Some clones in this sample may be carry-over from other donors' samples.

V and J are TRBV9 and TRBJ2-7; weak D call: TRBD1 (6 bases). The germline V gene has CDR1 SGDLS and CDR2 YYNGEE. The CDR3 is 15 amino acids. V gave up 0 bases and J gave up 1 base, with 11 bases separating them. CDR3 in amino acids: CASSVGPGTSYEQYF. Written as DNA, the CDR3 is TGTGCCAGCAGCGTAGGGCCAGGGACATCCTACGAGCAGTACTTC.

This sequence joins TRBV29-1 and TRBJ2-5, with 11 bases fitting TRBD2. With 6 bases clipped from V and 3 bases from J, the junction kept 9 bases outside the gene matches. The CDR3 has 15 amino acids. The germline V gene has CDR1 SQVTM and CDR2 ANQGSEA. DNA for the CDR3: TGCAGCGTGATGGGGTTTAGCGGGAGGGAAGAGACCCAGTACTTC. Its translation is CSVMGFSGREETQYF.

By frequency in the sample, this clone is medium-sized. The genes are TRBV4-2 and TRBJ2-7; 8 bases agree with TRBD2. Germline V gene lookup returns CDR1 LGHNA and CDR2 YNFKEQ. This CDR3 is 14 amino acids long. Germline trimming cut 5 bases from V and 4 bases from J; bases unmatched to any gene: 7. The CDR3 is CASSVLAGIYEQYF. In DNA form, the CDR3 reads TGTGCCAGCAGCGTCCTAGCGGGTATTTACGAGCAGTACTTC.

This chain links TRBV4-3 with TRBJ2-3; 10 bases align to TRBD2. Germline V gene sequence: CDR1 LGHNA, CDR2 YSLEER. This CDR3 has 17 amino acids. V was pared by 0 bases and J by 7 bases, with 10 bases of the junction left unmatched. CDR3 sequence reads: CASSQDSPSGGVNTQYF. CDR3 nucleotides: TGCGCCAGCAGCCAAGATTCACCTAGCGGGGGAGTGAATACGCAGTATTTT.

This clone has only one observation. This chain connects TRBV7-2 to TRBJ2-7, with 13 bases that match TRBD2. The germline gives CDR1 SGHTA, CDR2 FQGNSA. The CDR3 consists of 14 residues. The V segment lost 5 bases and the J segment 6 bases; nucleotides outside the gene matches: 4. CDR3 protein: CASSPGTSGAEQYF. The CDR3 DNA follows: TGTGCCAGCAGCCCCGGGACTAGCGGGGCCGAGCAGTACTTC.

The gene calls are TRBV18 and TRBJ2-7, with a possible D match to TRBD1 (7 bases). The V gene's germline CDR1 is KGHSH and CDR2 LQKENI. CDR3 length equals 13 residues. V was clipped by 2 bases and J by 6 bases, with 11 bases between them. This CDR3 is CASSPGGGGEQYF. The CDR3, as DNA: TGTGCCAGCTCACCAGGAGGGGGCGGCGAGCAGTACTTC.

The chain joins TRBV7-2 to TRBJ2-3; D might be TRBD2 (5 bases). Trimming stripped 5 bases from V and 9 bases from J, with 9 bases between. Germline CDR1 reads SGHTA; CDR2 reads FQGNSA. The CDR3 totals 11 residues. CDR3 coding DNA: TGTGCCAGCAGCCCCGGGGAGACGCAGTATTTT. This encodes CASSPGETQYF.

This rearrangement joins TRBV7-3 to TRBJ1-6; D call uncertain. This CDR3 spans 14 amino acids. Deletions cut 5 bases from V and 10 bases from J, with 15 bases between. Per germline, CDR1 SGHTA and CDR2 FQGTGA. In DNA, the CDR3 is TGTGCCAGCAGCAACGGGCCGCCGGGATCACCCCTCCACTTT. This encodes CASSNGPPGSPLHF. The whole variable domain, remainder taken from reference TRBV7-3 and TRBJ1-6, is GAGVSQTPSNKVTEKGKYVELRCDPISGHTALYWYRQSLGQGPEFLIYFQGTGAADDSGLPNDRFFAVRPEGSVSTLKIQRTERGDSAVYLCASSNGPPGSPLHFGNGTRLTVT.

V and J are TRBV30 and TRBJ1-4; D remains unclear. This CDR3 is 14 amino acids long. Germline V lookup: CDR1 GTSNPN, CDR2 SVGIG (reference sequence). V lost 4 bases, J lost 8 bases, and 17 bases lay in between. CDR3 in DNA: TGTGCCTGGACCCGGCCGACATTTAACGAAAAACTGTTTTTT. Translating gives CAWTRPTFNEKLFF. Based on the CDR3 plus reference TRBV30 and TRBJ1-4, the full variable domain is SQTIHQWPATLVQPVGSPLSLECTVEGTSNPNLYWYRQAAGRGLQLLFYSVGIGQISSEVPQNLSASRPQDRQFILSSKKLLLSDSGFYLCAWTRPTFNEKLFFGSGTQLSVL.

The genes are TRBV4-2 and TRBJ2-1; 7 nucleotides line up with TRBD1. The junction had 9 bases not matched to a gene; V was cut back by 1 base and J by 0 bases. CDR1 is LGHNA, CDR2 YNFKEQ, per germline. The CDR3 has 18 residues. CDR3 in DNA: TGTGCCAGCAGCCAAGTACTGGGACAGCTAAGCTCCTACAATGAGCAGTTCTTC. Translating gives CASSQVLGQLSSYNEQFF.

The chain joins TRBV7-9 to TRBJ2-7, with 9 bases fitting TRBD1. Unmatched junction bases numbered 8, after V lost 2 bases and J lost 9 bases. The CDR3 totals 14 residues. The germline gives CDR1 SEHNR, CDR2 FQNEAQ (reference sequence). The CDR3 coding sequence is TGTGCCAGCAGCTTAAAGGGACAGGGTTTCGCGCAGTACTTC. It is translated as CASSLKGQGFAQYF.

This clone came up once. The V call is TRBV25-1, the J call TRBJ2-5, with a tentative D call TRBD2 (6 bases). V lost 7 bases, J lost 2 bases, and 11 bases lay in between. The germline CDR1 and CDR2 sequences are MGHDK and SYGVNS. The length of the CDR3 is 13 residues. The DNA of the CDR3 is TGTGCCAGCAAGACTAGATATCAAGAGACCCAGTACTTC. Translating gives CASKTRYQETQYF.

The chain couples TRBV14 to TRBJ1-2, with TRBD1 matching 7 bases. With V trimmed by 3 bases and J by 4 bases, 5 bases remained unmatched. Per the germline V gene, CDR1 is SGHDN and CDR2 is FVKESK. The CDR3 spans 14 residues. CDR3 amino acids: CASSHTGEAYGYTF. For the CDR3, the DNA is TGTGCCAGCAGCCACACAGGGGAGGCCTATGGCTACACCTTC.

The chain has TRBV2 and TRBJ1-1, with TRBD1 matching over 8 bases. Germline V CDR1 and CDR2: SNHLY, FYNNEI. V gave up 4 bases and J gave up 1 base; unmatched junction bases: 14. This CDR3 region has 18 residues. Here the CDR3 reads CASSVVAIVGTGNTEAFF. In DNA, the CDR3 is TGTGCCAGCAGTGTAGTAGCAATTGTGGGGACAGGGAACACTGAAGCTTTCTTT. The full variable domain, rest sourced from reference TRBV2 and TRBJ1-1, is EPEVTQTPSHQVTQMGQEVILRCVPISNHLYFYWYRQILGQKVEFLVSFYNNEISEKSEIFDDQFSVERPDGSNFTLKIRSTKLEDSAMYFCASSVVAIVGTGNTEAFFGQGTRLTVV.

The chain links TRBV11-2 to TRBJ2-5, with 8 bases aligning to TRBD2. Germline V gene lookup returns CDR1 SGHAT and CDR2 FQNNGV. CDR3 length: 12 amino acids. V lost 10 bases, J lost 5 bases, and 6 bases stayed unmatched. The CDR3 DNA reads as TGTGCCACCCTATCGGGGGGGGAGACCCAGTACTTC. As protein: CATLSGGETQYF.

CDR3 DNA sequence: TGTGCCAGCAGACTCAGCGGACCCTCCCGGGAGGAGCAGTTCTTC. It yields the protein CASRLSGPSREEQFF. This rearrangement joins TRBV2 to TRBJ2-1; a weak D match, TRBD2 (6 bases). Trimming shortened V by 6 bases and J by 10 bases, and 22 bases separated the two germline ends. Per the germline V gene, CDR1 is SNHLY and CDR2 is FYNNEI. CDR3 length equals 15 residues.

The chain couples TRBV10-2 to TRBJ2-7; 7 nucleotides match TRBD1. The ends lost 8 bases at V and 4 bases at J; junction bases unmatched: 5. The CDR3 covers 12 residues. CDR1 is WSHSY, CDR2 SAAADI, per germline. The DNA for the CDR3 is TGCGCCAGCGGACCGGGACAGTACGAGCAGTACTTC. Its protein is CASGPGQYEQYF.

This sequence joins TRBV5-1 and TRBJ2-1, with D possibly matching TRBD2 (5 bases). Germline V gene data show CDR1 as SGHRS and CDR2 as YFSETQ. With 5 bases removed from V and 0 bases from J, the gap between germline ends came to 9 bases. The CDR3 sequence is 14 residues long. The CDR3 region has the DNA TGCGCCAGCAGTCGGGGAGACTCCTACAATGAGCAGTTCTTC. Residues: CASSRGDSYNEQFF.

The rearrangement links TRBV5-8 to TRBJ2-2, with no clear D. CDR3 length: 15 residues. Germline V lookup: CDR1 SGHTS, CDR2 YDEGEE. V lost 2 bases and J lost 0, with 8 bases in between. The CDR3 DNA reads TGTGCCAGCAGCTTAGGCGGAGCGAACACCGGGGAGCTGTTTTTT. It encodes CASSLGGANTGELFF.

J is TRBJ2-3 and V is TRBV5-6, with 7 bases aligning to TRBD2. This CDR3 is built from 14 residues. J lost 4 bases, V lost 6 bases, and 8 bases had no gene match. Germline loops: CDR1 SGHDT, CDR2 YYEEEE. The CDR3 region is CASTPRLAADTQYF. CDR3 nucleotides: TGTGCCAGCACCCCCCGGCTAGCGGCAGATACGCAGTATTTT.

V is TRBV5-8 and J is TRBJ1-4; 8 bases align to TRBD1. The CDR3 totals 17 residues. CDR1 is SGHTS and CDR2 is YDEGEE in the germline V gene. J lost 3 bases, V lost 4 bases, and 11 bases had no gene match. The CDR3 is CASSLRAGGFSNEKLFF. In DNA form, the CDR3 reads TGTGCCAGCAGCCTCCGGGCAGGGGGCTTTTCTAATGAAAAACTGTTTTTT.

This rearrangement joins TRBV7-2 to TRBJ2-1; 13 bases match TRBD2. The trim removed 6 bases at V and 7 bases at J, leaving 9 bases unmatched. This CDR3 contains 16 residues. Germline lookup yields CDR1 SGHTA and CDR2 FQGNSA. The CDR3 loop reads CASRSTSGGAENEQFF. The CDR3 DNA reads as TGTGCCAGCAGGTCTACTAGCGGGGGGGCAGAAAATGAGCAGTTCTTC.

This chain joins TRBV30 and TRBJ1-5; 9 positions match TRBD1. This CDR3 is built from 13 residues. With V trimmed by 4 bases and J by 7 bases, 5 bases remained unmatched. The germline gives CDR1 GTSNPN, CDR2 SVGIG (reference sequence). The CDR3, as DNA: TGTGCCTGGAATACAGGGGGCCGGCAGCCCCAGCATTTT. Amino acids: CAWNTGGRQPQHF.

The chain combines TRBV13 with TRBJ2-3, with TRBD2 matching 13 bases. CDR3 length equals 17 residues. Germline V gene lookup returns CDR1 PRHDT and CDR2 FYEKMQ (reference sequence). Trimming at V came to 4 bases and at J to 0 bases, leaving 4 bases not matched to a gene. CDR3 nucleotides: TGTGCCAGCAGCTACGGGACTAGCGGGAAGAGCACAGATACGCAGTATTTT. As protein: CASSYGTSGKSTDTQYF.

This clone appeared once. V gene TRBV4-1 combines with J gene TRBJ1-2; TRBD1 agrees at 7 bases. This CDR3 spans 15 amino acids. V trimming: 2 bases; J trimming: 4 bases; junction bases outside the gene matches: 7. Germline CDR1 is MGHRA and CDR2 is YSYEKL. CDR3 amino acids: CASSQPTTGIYGYTF. The CDR3 bases are TGCGCCAGCAGCCAACCCACGACAGGGATCTATGGCTACACCTTC.

The table lists this clone with a count of one. V gene TRBV7-3 combines with J gene TRBJ2-7, with 9 bases fitting TRBD2. Germline V gene sequence: CDR1 SGHTA, CDR2 FQGTGA. CDR3 length: 16 residues. The V gene end was trimmed by 1 base and the J gene end by 2 bases; junction bases not matched to a gene: 6. The CDR3 DNA sequence: TGTGCCAGCAGCTTAAGCGGTAGCGGGAGAACCTACGAGCAGTACTTC. Translating gives CASSLSGSGRTYEQYF.